This TCR beta chain derives from a study of blood T cell repertoires in COVID-19. Study as a whole: Sample material is recorded as cDNA or gDNA derived from T cells, B-cell-depleted T cells, or PBMCs.

Patients at the Seattle site were enrolled during active infection and followed longitudinally. The data were produced by immunoSEQ multiplex PCR, yet TCRdb's version contains in-frame clones alone and is incomplete. Of 150,000 to 200,000 clones listed, around 90% are singletons. This TCR was recovered from a man younger than 35 with COVID-19, enrolled during active disease. Sequencing was done on a sample of peripheral blood.

As DNA, the CDR3 is TGTGCCAGCAGTTTTCGGGGGACAGGGAATAGCGAGCAGTACTTC. Encoded protein: CASSFRGTGNSEQYF. This sequence joins TRBV28 and TRBJ2-7; 9 nucleotides agree with TRBD1. CDR3 length: 15 residues. Germline V lookup: CDR1 MDHEN, CDR2 SYDVKM. Trimming removed 3 bases from V and 6 bases from J; junction bases left unmatched: 9. Full variable domain (remainder filled in from reference TRBV28 and TRBJ2-7): DVKVTQSSRYLVKRTGEKVFLECVQDMDHENMFWYRQDPGLGLRLIYFSYDVKMKEKGDIPEGYSVSREKKERFSLILESASTNQTSMYLCASSFRGTGNSEQYFGPGTRLTVT.